The 7 T cell receptor beta chains below come from one sample, sequenced in a study of blood T cells in healthy people across ages. A second PCR of 7 to 11 cycles used a sample-barcoded 5' primer and a J-beta primer mix. TCRdb independently ran MiXCR on the 5' RACE reads; one entry per CDR3 protein. The data hold hundreds of thousands of distinct CDR3 sequences, with about 40% observed a single time. Sequencing was performed on blood. The receptors were sampled from a woman aged 55-70 years in good health.

This clonotype was seen a handful of times. The J gene is TRBJ1-2, the V gene TRBV10-3; perhaps TRBD1 as D (6 bases). The germline V and J ends were trimmed by 4 bases and 3 bases, with 12 bases remaining between them. The CDR3 contains 14 residues. Germline V CDR1 and CDR2: ENHRY, SYGVKD. CDR3 region: CAISVADSDYGYTF. DNA of the CDR3: TGTGCCATCAGTGTGGCGGACAGCGACTATGGCTACACCTTC.

This clonotype was counted only a few times. The V gene is TRBV9, the J gene TRBJ2-1; D is possibly TRBD1 or TRBD2 (5 bases each). This CDR3 spans 15 amino acids. Germline values: CDR1 SGDLS, CDR2 YYNGEE. The ends were cut back, 1 base at V and 2 bases at J, with 10 bases in the middle. The CDR3 DNA is TGTGCCAGCAGCGTACTGGGGGATGCCTACAATGAGCAGTTCTTC. Amino acids: CASSVLGDAYNEQFF.

V usage is TRBV29-1 and J usage is TRBJ2-1; 9 bases fit TRBD1. The J call may be in error: the DNA end matches TRBJ2-7 better. Germline loops: CDR1 SQVTM, CDR2 ANQGSEA. The CDR3 is 18 amino acids. The CDR3 protein is CSVVGGTGINLSYNEQYF. The DNA for the CDR3 is TGCAGCGTTGTTGGGGGGACAGGGATCAATCTCTCCTACAATGAGCAGTACTTC.

This clonotype was seen a few times. The genes are TRBV2 and TRBJ2-1; D gene uncertain. The germline V and J ends were trimmed by 3 bases and 0 bases, with 6 bases remaining between them. The CDR3 has 14 amino acids. Per the germline V gene, CDR1 is SNHLY and CDR2 is FYNNEI. CDR3 residues: CASSDASSYNEQFF. For the CDR3, the DNA is TGTGCCAGCAGTGATGCGAGCTCCTACAATGAGCAGTTCTTC.

The chain carries TRBV15 and TRBJ2-1; TRBD1 aligns across 9 bases. The CDR3 length is 13 residues. Per the germline V gene, CDR1 is LNHNV and CDR2 is YYDKDF (reference sequence). The V segment lost 3 bases and the J segment 8 bases; nucleotides outside the gene matches: 2. The CDR3, as DNA: TGTGCCACCAGCAGGGACAGGGGACATGAGCAGTTCTTC. This translates into CATSRDRGHEQFF.

J is TRBJ1-6 and V is TRBV15, with D tentatively TRBD1 (5 bases). The CDR3 totals 16 residues. V gave up 1 base and J gave up 9 bases, with 16 bases separating them. Germline values: CDR1 LNHNV, CDR2 YYDKDF (reference sequence). The CDR3 protein is CATSRGSRVLSSPLHF. CDR3 sequence (DNA): TGTGCCACCAGCAGAGGGTCCAGGGTGTTGAGTTCACCCCTCCACTTT.

This clonotype occurred a few times. The J gene is TRBJ2-3, the V gene TRBV6-2 or TRBV6-3; D uncertain. Looked up from germline, CDR1 is MNHEY and CDR2 is SVGEGT. The CDR3 contains 15 residues. The germline V and J ends were trimmed by 4 bases and 4 bases, with 15 bases remaining between them. The CDR3 DNA reads TGTGCCAGCAGTTCCCAAAGACCCCTGCCAGATACGCAGTATTTT. Protein: CASSSQRPLPDTQYF.